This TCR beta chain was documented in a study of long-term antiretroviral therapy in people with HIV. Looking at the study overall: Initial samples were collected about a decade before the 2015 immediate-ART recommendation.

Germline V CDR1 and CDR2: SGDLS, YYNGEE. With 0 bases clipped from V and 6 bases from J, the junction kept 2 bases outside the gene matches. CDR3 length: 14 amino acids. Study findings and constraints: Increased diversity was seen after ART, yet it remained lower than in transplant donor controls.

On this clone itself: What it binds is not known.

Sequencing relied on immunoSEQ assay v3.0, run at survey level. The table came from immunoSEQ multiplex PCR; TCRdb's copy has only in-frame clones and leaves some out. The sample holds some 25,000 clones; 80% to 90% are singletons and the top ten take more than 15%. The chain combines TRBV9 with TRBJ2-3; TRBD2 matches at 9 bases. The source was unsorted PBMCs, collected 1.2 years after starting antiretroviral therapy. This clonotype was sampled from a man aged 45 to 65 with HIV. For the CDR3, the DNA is TGTGCCAGCAGCGTAGTAGCGGGGGTTGATACGCAGTATTTT. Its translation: CASSVVAGVDTQYF.